This TCR beta chain was sequenced for a study of shared clonotypes between healthy human individuals. The CDR3 has 18 residues. Germline V gene lookup returns CDR1 SGHAT and CDR2 FQNNGV. Germline trimming cut 0 bases from V and 3 bases from J; bases unmatched to any gene: 7. Generated by immunoSEQ multiplex PCR, the TCRdb table keeps only in-frame clones and is missing some. The sample lists approximately 500,000 clones; 81% were seen once. This chain links TRBV11-2 with TRBJ1-4; 10 bases are a match to TRBD1. This clonotype originated in a woman in her forties in good health. Some clones in this sample may be carry-over from other donors' samples. Sequencing used PBMCs. The CDR3 nucleotides read TGTGCCAGCAGCTTAGATCTGGGGACAGGGGACCCTAATGAAAAACTGTTTTTT. This translates into CASSLDLGTGDPNEKLFF.